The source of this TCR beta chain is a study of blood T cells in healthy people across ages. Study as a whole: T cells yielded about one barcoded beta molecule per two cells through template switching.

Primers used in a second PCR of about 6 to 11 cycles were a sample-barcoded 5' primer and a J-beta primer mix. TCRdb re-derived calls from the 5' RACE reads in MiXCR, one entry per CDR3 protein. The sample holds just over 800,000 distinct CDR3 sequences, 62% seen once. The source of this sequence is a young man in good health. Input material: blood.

The DNA of the CDR3 is TGTGCCAGCAGCGTAGTTGGGGGCCCCTCCTACGAGCAGTACTTC. Its translation: CASSVVGGPSYEQYF. The chain couples TRBV9 to TRBJ2-7; D is perhaps TRBD1 (6 bases). The CDR3 extends over 15 amino acids. Trimming removed 0 bases at V and 0 bases at J, with 10 bases between. Germline V gene lookup returns CDR1 SGDLS and CDR2 YYNGEE.